This passage covers 2 T cell receptor beta chains from one sample sequenced in a study of CD8 T cells in ankylosing spondylitis. Via MiXCR, TCRdb re-called the 5' RACE reads, giving one row per CDR3 protein. The table lists under 200,000 distinct CDR3 sequences, around 9.6% of them singletons. Sequenced input: blood, either unsorted or a sorted T cell fraction (not recorded which). The receptor set was obtained from a female donor with ankylosing spondylitis or in good health (not recorded which).

This rearrangement joins TRBV7-8 to TRBJ2-7; possibly TRBD2 for D (6 bases). The CDR3 is 16 residues long. V lost 2 bases and J lost 0, with 14 bases in between. The germline V gene encodes CDR1 SGHVS and CDR2 FQNEAQ. The CDR3 DNA follows: TGTGCCAGCAGCTTATTTGGGCGGGGACCCTCCTACGAGCAGTACTTC. Encoded protein: CASSLFGRGPSYEQYF.

This clonotype occurred a few times. The rearrangement links TRBV28 to TRBJ2-7; TRBD1 matches at 9 bases. Germline V gene sequence: CDR1 MDHEN, CDR2 SYDVKM. V was pared by 5 bases and J by 0 bases, with 8 bases of the junction left unmatched. This CDR3 is 16 amino acids long. CDR3 bases: TGTGCCAGCAGTCCCGTAGGGACAGGGCCCTCCTACGAGCAGTACTTC. It yields the protein CASSPVGTGPSYEQYF.